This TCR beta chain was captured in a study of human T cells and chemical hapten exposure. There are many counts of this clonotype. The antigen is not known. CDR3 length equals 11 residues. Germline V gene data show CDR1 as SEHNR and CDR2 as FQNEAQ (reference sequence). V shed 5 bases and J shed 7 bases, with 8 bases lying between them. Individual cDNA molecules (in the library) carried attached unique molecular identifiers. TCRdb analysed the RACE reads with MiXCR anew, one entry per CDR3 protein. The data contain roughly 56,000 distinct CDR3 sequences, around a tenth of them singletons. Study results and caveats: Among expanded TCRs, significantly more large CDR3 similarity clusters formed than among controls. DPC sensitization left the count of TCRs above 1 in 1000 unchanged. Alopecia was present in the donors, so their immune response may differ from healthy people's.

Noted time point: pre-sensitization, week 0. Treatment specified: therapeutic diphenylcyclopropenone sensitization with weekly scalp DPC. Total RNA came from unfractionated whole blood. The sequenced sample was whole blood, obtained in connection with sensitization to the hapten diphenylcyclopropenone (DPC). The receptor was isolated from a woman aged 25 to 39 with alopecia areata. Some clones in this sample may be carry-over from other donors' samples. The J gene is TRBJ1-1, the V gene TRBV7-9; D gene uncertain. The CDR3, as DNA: TGTGCCAGCAGCCCTGCGCTTGAAGCTTTCTTT. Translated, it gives CASSPALEAFF.